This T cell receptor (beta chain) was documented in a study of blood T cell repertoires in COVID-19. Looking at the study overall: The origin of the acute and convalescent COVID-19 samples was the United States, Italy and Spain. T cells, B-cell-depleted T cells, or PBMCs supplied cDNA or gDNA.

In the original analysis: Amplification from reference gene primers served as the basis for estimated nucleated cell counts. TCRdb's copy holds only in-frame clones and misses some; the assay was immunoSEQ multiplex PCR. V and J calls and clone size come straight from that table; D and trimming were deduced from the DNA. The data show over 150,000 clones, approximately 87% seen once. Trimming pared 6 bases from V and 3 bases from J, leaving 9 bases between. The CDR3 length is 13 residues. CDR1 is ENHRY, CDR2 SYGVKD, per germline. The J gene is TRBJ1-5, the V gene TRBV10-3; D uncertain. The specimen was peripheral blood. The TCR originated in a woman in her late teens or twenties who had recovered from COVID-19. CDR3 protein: CAISADYNQPQHF. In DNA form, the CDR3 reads TGTGCCATCAGCGCTGACTACAATCAGCCCCAGCATTTT.